This TCR beta chain emerged from a study of T cell responses to AZD1222 COVID-19 vaccine. Whole-study findings and limits: The reported proportion of spike-specific TCRs targeting unmutated variant regions was nearly half.

Produced via immunoSEQ multiplex PCR; TCRdb's table is partial and in-frame only. The sample lists 120,000 to 150,000 clones; under 95% were seen once. Details on this clone: Its target is not known.

The germline gives CDR1 SGHNT, CDR2 YENEEA. J was trimmed by 5 bases and V by 4 bases; bases with no gene match: 7. This CDR3 comprises 14 residues. The gene calls are TRBV11-3 and TRBJ1-1, with 7 bases fitting TRBD1. Sequenced material: peripheral blood, taken on day 0 of AZD1222 vaccination. This clonotype was sampled from an adult in good health. CDR3 in amino acids: CASSSTGRGTEAFF. In nucleotides, the CDR3 is TGTGCCAGCAGCTCGACAGGGCGGGGGACTGAAGCTTTCTTT.